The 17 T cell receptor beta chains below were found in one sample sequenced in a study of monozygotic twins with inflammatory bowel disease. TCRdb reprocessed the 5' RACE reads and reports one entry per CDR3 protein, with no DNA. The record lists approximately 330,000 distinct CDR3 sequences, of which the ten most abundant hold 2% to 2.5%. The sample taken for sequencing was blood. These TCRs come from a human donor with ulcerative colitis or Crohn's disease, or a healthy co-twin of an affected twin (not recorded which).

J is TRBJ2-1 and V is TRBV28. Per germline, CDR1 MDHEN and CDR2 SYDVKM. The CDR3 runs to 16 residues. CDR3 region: CASSSLTAGSYNEQFF.

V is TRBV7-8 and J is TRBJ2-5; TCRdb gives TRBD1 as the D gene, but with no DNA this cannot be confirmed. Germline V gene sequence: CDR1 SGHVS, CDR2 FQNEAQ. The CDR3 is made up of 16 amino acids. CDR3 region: CASSLLDRGRVETQYF.

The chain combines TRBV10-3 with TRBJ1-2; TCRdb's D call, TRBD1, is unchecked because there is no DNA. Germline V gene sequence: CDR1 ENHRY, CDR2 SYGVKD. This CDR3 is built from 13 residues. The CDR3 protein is CAISEQGVIGYTF.

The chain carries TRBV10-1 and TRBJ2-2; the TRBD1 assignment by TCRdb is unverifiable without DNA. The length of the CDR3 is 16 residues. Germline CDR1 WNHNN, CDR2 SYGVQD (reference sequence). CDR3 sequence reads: CASSESATGSTGELFF.

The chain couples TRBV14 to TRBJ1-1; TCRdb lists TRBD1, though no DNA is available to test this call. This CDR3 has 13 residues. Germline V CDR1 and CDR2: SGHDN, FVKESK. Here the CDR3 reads CASSQGRTGEAFF.

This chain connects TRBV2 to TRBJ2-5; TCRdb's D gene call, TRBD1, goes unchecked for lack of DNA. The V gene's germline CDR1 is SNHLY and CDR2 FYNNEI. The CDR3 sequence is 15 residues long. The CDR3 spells CASSLRTGVSETQYF.

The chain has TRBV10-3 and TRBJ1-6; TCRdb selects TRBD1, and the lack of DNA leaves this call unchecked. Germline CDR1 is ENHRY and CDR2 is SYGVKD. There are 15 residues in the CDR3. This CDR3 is CAISGSGQGVSPLHF.

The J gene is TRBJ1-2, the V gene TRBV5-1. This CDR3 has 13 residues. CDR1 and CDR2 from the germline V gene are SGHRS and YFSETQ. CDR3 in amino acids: CASSLEVNSGYTF.

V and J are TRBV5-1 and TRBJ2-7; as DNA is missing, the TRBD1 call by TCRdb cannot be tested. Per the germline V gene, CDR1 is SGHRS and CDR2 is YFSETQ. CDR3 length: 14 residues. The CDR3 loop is CASSPLQGAYEQYF. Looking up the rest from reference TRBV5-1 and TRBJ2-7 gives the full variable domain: KAGVTQTPRYLIKTRGQQVTLSCSPISGHRSVSWYQQTPGQGLQFLFEYFSETQRNKGNFPGRFSGRQFSNSRSEMNVSTLELGDSALYLCASSPLQGAYEQYFGPGTRLTVT.

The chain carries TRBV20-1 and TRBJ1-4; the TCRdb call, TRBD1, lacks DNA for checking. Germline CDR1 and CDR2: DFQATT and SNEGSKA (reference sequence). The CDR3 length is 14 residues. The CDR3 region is CSAKRPGKNEKLFF.

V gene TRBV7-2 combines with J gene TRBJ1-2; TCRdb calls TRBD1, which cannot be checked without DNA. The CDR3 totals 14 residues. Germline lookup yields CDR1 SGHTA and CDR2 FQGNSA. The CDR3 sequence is CASSLARTGGGYTF.

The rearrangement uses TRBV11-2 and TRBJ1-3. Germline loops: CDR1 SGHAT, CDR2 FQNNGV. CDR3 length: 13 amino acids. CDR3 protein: CAIGGRGGNTIYF.

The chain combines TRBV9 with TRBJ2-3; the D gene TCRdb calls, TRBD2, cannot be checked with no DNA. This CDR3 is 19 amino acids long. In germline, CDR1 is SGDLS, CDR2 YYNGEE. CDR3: CASSPGLAGREYSTDTQYF.

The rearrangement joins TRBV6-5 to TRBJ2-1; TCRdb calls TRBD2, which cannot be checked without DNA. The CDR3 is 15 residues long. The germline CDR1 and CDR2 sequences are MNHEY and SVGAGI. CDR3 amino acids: CASSFGTSGSNEQFF.

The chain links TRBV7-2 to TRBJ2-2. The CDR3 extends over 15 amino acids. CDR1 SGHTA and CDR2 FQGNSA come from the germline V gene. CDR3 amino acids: CASSFSGLRTGELFF.

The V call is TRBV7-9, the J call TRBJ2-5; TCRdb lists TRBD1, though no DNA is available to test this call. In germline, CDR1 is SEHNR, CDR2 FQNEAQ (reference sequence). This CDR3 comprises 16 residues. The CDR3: CASSLVSDRGQETQYF.

CDR3 sequence reads: CASRRRRQYNEKLFF. V and J are TRBV4-3 and TRBJ1-4; TCRdb gives TRBD1 as the D gene, but with no DNA this cannot be confirmed. CDR1 and CDR2 (germline): LGHNA, YSLEER. CDR3 length equals 15 residues.